These 8 T cell receptor beta chains were all obtained from the same sample, sequenced in a study of cytomegalovirus exposure and HLA in healthy donors. Sequencing was performed with immunoSEQ multiplex PCR; in TCRdb, only in-frame clones are kept and a portion is missing. The sample holds around 150,000 clones, approximately 82% seen once. Sequences were obtained from PBMCs. These receptors all come from a man younger than 45 in good health and CMV-seropositive.

The chain links TRBV29-1 to TRBJ1-2; D gene uncertain. This CDR3 is built from 12 residues. Per the germline V gene, CDR1 is SQVTM and CDR2 is ANQGSEA. Deletions cut 4 bases from V and 6 bases from J, with 12 bases between. The CDR3 reads CSVGGLRDGYTF. The DNA for the CDR3 is TGCAGCGTTGGCGGGCTGCGGGATGGCTACACCTTC.

As DNA, the CDR3 is TGCAGCGTGGGGCACAGGGGGCTCTATGGCTACACCTTC. Translating it yields CSVGHRGLYGYTF. The chain has TRBV29-1 and TRBJ1-2, with 9 bases matching TRBD1. Germline assignment: CDR1 SQVTM and CDR2 ANQGSEA. The ends lost 6 bases at V and 4 bases at J; junction bases unmatched: 6. The CDR3 spans 13 residues.

The gene calls are TRBV29-1 and TRBJ2-2; D is perhaps TRBD1 (6 bases). Trimming shortened V by 4 bases and J by 1 base, and 10 bases separated the two germline ends. The CDR3 runs to 14 residues. Per germline, CDR1 SQVTM and CDR2 ANQGSEA. The CDR3 bases are TGCAGCGTTGCCGGGACAAAGAACACCGGGGAGCTGTTTTTT. Translating gives CSVAGTKNTGELFF.

The rearrangement links TRBV7-7 to TRBJ2-3, with no clear D. There are 13 residues in the CDR3. Trimming removed 1 base from V and 4 bases from J, with 6 bases in between. The germline V gene has CDR1 SSHAT and CDR2 FNYEAQ (reference sequence). CDR3 nucleotides: TGTGCCAGCAGCTTAGTGGGCGCAGATACGCAGTATTTT. Residues: CASSLVGADTQYF.

The chain couples TRBV5-4 to TRBJ2-5; 12 bases map to TRBD2. The CDR3 contains 16 residues. Trimming took 0 bases from V and 7 from J; bases not matched to a gene: 7. Germline CDR1 SGHNT, CDR2 YYREEE (reference sequence). CDR3 in amino acids: CASSLEGLAGRGTQYF. The CDR3, as DNA: TGTGCCAGCAGCTTGGAAGGACTAGCGGGGAGAGGGACCCAGTACTTC. Full variable domain (rest looked up from reference TRBV5-4 and TRBJ2-5): ETGVTQSPTHLIKTRGQQVTLRCSSQSGHNTVSWYQQALGQGPQFIFQYYREEENGRGNFPPRFSGLQFPNYSSELNVNALELDDSALYLCASSLEGLAGRGTQYFGPGTRLLVL.

Comments on this clone: Other DNA sequences in the sample encode the same CDR3. J is TRBJ1-1 and V is TRBV9; tentatively, D is TRBD1 (5 bases). Germline V gene lookup returns CDR1 SGDLS and CDR2 YYNGEE. The germline V and J ends were trimmed by 4 bases and 5 bases, with 12 bases remaining between them. The CDR3 extends over 13 amino acids. The CDR3 bases are TGTGCCAGCAGCCGGGGGGACGGGACTGAAGCTTTCTTT. Translation gives CASSRGDGTEAFF. The full variable domain, its missing parts supplied by reference TRBV9 and TRBJ1-1, is DSGVTQTPKHLITATGQRVTLRCSPRSGDLSVYWYQQSLDQGLQFLIQYYNGEERAKGNILERFSAQQFPDLHSELNLSSLELGDSALYFCASSRGDGTEAFFGQGTRLTVV.

The rearrangement uses TRBV10-2 and TRBJ2-3; 7 positions agree with TRBD1. V was pared by 10 bases and J by 0 bases, with 19 bases of the junction left unmatched. Germline V lookup: CDR1 WSHSY, CDR2 SAAADI. The CDR3 has 18 residues. The CDR3 region has the DNA TGCGCCACCAAAACGACAGGGATAGAGAGTGAGAGCACAGATACGCAGTATTTT. Its protein product is CATKTTGIESESTDTQYF.

The chain recombines TRBV13 with TRBJ2-1, with 10 bases matching TRBD1. The CDR3 length is 20 residues. Germline V gives CDR1 PRHDT, CDR2 FYEKMQ (reference sequence). J lost 9 bases, V lost 5 bases, and 25 bases had no gene match. CDR3: CASSKVRQGAPVRDRGEQFF. The CDR3 coding sequence is TGTGCCAGCAGCAAGGTCCGACAGGGGGCGCCGGTACGGGACCGGGGTGAGCAGTTCTTC.